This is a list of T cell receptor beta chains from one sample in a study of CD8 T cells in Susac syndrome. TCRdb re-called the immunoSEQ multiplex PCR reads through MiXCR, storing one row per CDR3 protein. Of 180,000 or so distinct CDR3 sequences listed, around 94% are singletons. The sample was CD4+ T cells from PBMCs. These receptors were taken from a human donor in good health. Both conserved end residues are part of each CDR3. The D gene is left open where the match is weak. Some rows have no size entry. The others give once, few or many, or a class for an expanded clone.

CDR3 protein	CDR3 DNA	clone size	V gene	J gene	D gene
CSVEEGGTYEQYF	TGCAGCGTTGAAGAAGGGGGAACCTACGAGCAGTACTTC	-	TRBV29-1	TRBJ2-7	-
CSAREKQGWYQETQYF	TGCAGTGCTAGAGAGAAACAGGGCTGGTACCAAGAGACCCAGTACTTC	-	TRBV20-1	TRBJ2-5	-
CATSHRARDGYTF	TGTGCCACCAGCCACCGGGCTAGAGATGGCTACACCTTC	-	TRBV15	TRBJ1-2	-
CASSLNRDNNEQFF	TGTGCCAGCAGCTTAAACAGGGATAACAATGAGCAGTTCTTC	-	TRBV7-9	TRBJ2-1	-
CAWSSPRLWHF	TGTGCCTGGAGCTCCCCGAGACTCTGGCATTTT	-	TRBV30	TRBJ1-3	-
CASSPPRDSLGAGYTF	TGTGCCAGCAGCCCTCCGCGGGACAGCTTAGGGGCTGGCTACACCTTC	-	TRBV4-2	TRBJ1-2	TRBD1
CASSRNSGGWDEQFF	TGTGCCAGCAGTAGGAATAGCGGGGGGTGGGATGAGCAGTTCTTC	-	TRBV12-3/TRBV12-4	TRBJ2-1	TRBD2
CSAGSTGGYNQPQHF	TGCAGTGCGGGTTCTACAGGGGGCTACAATCAGCCCCAGCATTTT	-	TRBV20-1	TRBJ1-5	TRBD1
CANPPGNGYTF	TGCGCCAATCCCCCAGGGAACGGCTACACCTTC	-	TRBV23-1	TRBJ1-2	-
CASSSRDNSNQPQHF	TGCGCCAGCAGCTCCCGGGACAATAGCAATCAGCCCCAGCATTTT	-	TRBV4-1	TRBJ1-5	-
CASSETSGGAETQYF	TGTGCCAGCAGCGAGACTAGCGGGGGGGCAGAGACCCAGTACTTC	-	TRBV9	TRBJ2-5	TRBD2
CASNLRGGEETQYF	TGTGCCAGCAACCTAAGGGGAGGGGAAGAGACCCAGTACTTC	-	TRBV7-2	TRBJ2-5	TRBD2
CATSRDRALNSPLHF	TGTGCCACCAGCAGAGACCGGGCCCTTAATTCACCCCTCCACTTT	-	TRBV15	TRBJ1-6	-
CASSELRTSSGYTF	TGTGCCAGCAGCGAGTTACGTACTTCCTCGGGCTACACCTTC	-	TRBV6-2/TRBV6-3	TRBJ1-2	-
CASSYSPITGEVNTEAFF	TGTGCCAGCAGTTACTCGCCGATTACAGGGGAAGTGAACACTGAAGCTTTCTTT	-	TRBV6-2/TRBV6-3	TRBJ1-1	TRBD1
CASSLWDVKTEAFF	TGTGCCAGCAGCCTATGGGACGTAAAGACTGAAGCTTTCTTT	-	TRBV3-1	TRBJ1-1	-
CASSRWAADTQYF	TGTGCCAGCAGCCGCTGGGCCGCCGATACGCAGTATTTT	-	TRBV14	TRBJ2-3	-
CATSDPLYNSPLHF	TGTGCCACCAGTGATCCCCTTTATAATTCACCCCTCCACTTT	-	TRBV24-1	TRBJ1-6	-
CSAYEDSNQPQHF	TGCAGTGCGTACGAAGACAGCAATCAGCCCCAGCATTTT	-	TRBV20-1	TRBJ1-5	-
CAWSPRGSLGQPQHF	TGTGCCTGGAGCCCCCGGGGCAGCTTGGGTCAGCCCCAGCATTTT	-	TRBV30	TRBJ1-5	-
CASSRQGGETQYF	TGTGCCAGCAGCCGACAGGGTGGGGAGACCCAGTACTTC	-	TRBV6-5	TRBJ2-5	TRBD1
CASSYRGGPQETQYF	TGTGCCAGCAGTTATCGCGGGGGACCCCAAGAGACCCAGTACTTC	-	TRBV6-6	TRBJ2-5	TRBD2
CSAPPGANEKLFF	TGCAGTGCTCCTCCGGGTGCTAATGAAAAACTGTTTTTT	once	TRBV20-1	TRBJ1-4	-
CSVDPLAGGYNEQFF	TGCAGCGTTGACCCTCTAGCGGGGGGGTACAATGAGCAGTTCTTC	-	TRBV29-1	TRBJ2-1	TRBD2
CASSVDAGGAGNIQYF	TGTGCCAGCAGCGTAGATGCCGGGGGGGCCGGAAACATTCAGTACTTC	-	TRBV9	TRBJ2-4	TRBD2
CASTPPNRVNEQFF	TGTGCCAGCACCCCCCCTAATCGGGTGAATGAGCAGTTCTTC	once	TRBV6-2/TRBV6-3	TRBJ2-1	-
CASSVAPMNTGELFF	TGTGCCAGCAGTGTAGCCCCGATGAACACCGGGGAGCTGTTTTTT	once	TRBV2	TRBJ2-2	-
CATSRVHDVLTF	TGTGCCACCAGCAGGGTTCACGACGTCCTGACTTTC	-	TRBV15	TRBJ2-6	-
CASSHNRLDSDTQYF	TGTGCCAGCAGCCATAATCGACTAGACTCAGATACGCAGTATTTT	-	TRBV7-6	TRBJ2-3	-
CASSRGDFSYEQYF	TGTGCCAGCAGCAGGGGGGATTTCTCCTACGAGCAGTACTTC	-	TRBV2	TRBJ2-7	-
CASSVWAGEQFF	TGTGCCAGTAGTGTGTGGGCCGGGGAGCAGTTCTTC	-	TRBV19	TRBJ2-1	-
CASARGSYNEQFF	TGTGCCAGCGCCAGGGGCTCCTACAATGAGCAGTTCTTC	-	TRBV6-6	TRBJ2-1	-
CASSSPAGWDNEQFF	TGTGCCAGCAGTAGTCCGGCAGGGTGGGACAATGAGCAGTTCTTC	-	TRBV3-1	TRBJ2-1	-
CASSPGSTDTQYF	TGTGCCAGCTCACCGGGTAGCACAGATACGCAGTATTTT	few	TRBV18	TRBJ2-3	-
CASAGTGGFEQYF	TGTGCCAGCGCCGGGACAGGGGGCTTCGAGCAGTACTTC	-	TRBV6-2/TRBV6-3	TRBJ2-7	TRBD1
CASSLGIISQETQYF	TGTGCCAGCAGTCTAGGTATCATTTCACAAGAGACCCAGTACTTC	-	TRBV28	TRBJ2-5	-
CASSLRSSPGGYTF	TGTGCCAGCAGCTTGCGGTCCTCCCCCGGGGGCTACACCTTC	-	TRBV7-2	TRBJ1-2	-
CAIRTVNNEQFF	TGTGCCATCCGGACGGTCAACAATGAGCAGTTCTTC	-	TRBV10-3	TRBJ2-1	-
CSARMGNQGDEQFF	TGCAGTGCGAGAATGGGCAACCAAGGCGATGAGCAGTTCTTC	-	TRBV20-1	TRBJ2-1	-
CASNQQGVYEQYF	TGTGCCAGCAACCAACAGGGTGTCTACGAGCAGTACTTC	-	TRBV2	TRBJ2-7	-
CAWSVKGLAEDTQYF	TGTGCCTGGAGTGTTAAGGGACTAGCGGAAGATACGCAGTATTTT	-	TRBV30	TRBJ2-3	TRBD2
CASSRGLAYEQYF	TGCGCCAGCAGCCGGGGACTAGCCTACGAGCAGTACTTC	-	TRBV4-1	TRBJ2-7	TRBD2
CASSSTGTSAYEQYF	TGTGCCAGCAGTTCGACAGGGACGAGCGCCTACGAGCAGTACTTC	few	TRBV27	TRBJ2-7	TRBD1
CASSLWDGPSTDTQYF	TGCGCCAGCAGCTTGTGGGATGGGCCTAGCACAGATACGCAGTATTTT	-	TRBV5-1	TRBJ2-3	-
CASSQDRPGLGELFF	TGTGCCAGCAGCCAAGATCGCCCGGGGTTGGGGGAACTGTTTTTT	once	TRBV3-1	TRBJ1-4	-
CASSQGFSGTSMNEQFF	TGCGCCAGCAGCCAAGGATTTTCCGGGACTAGCATGAATGAGCAGTTCTTC	-	TRBV4-3	TRBJ2-1	TRBD2
CASSLLDRHEAFF	TGTGCCAGCAGCTTACTTGACAGGCACGAAGCTTTCTTT	-	TRBV7-9	TRBJ1-1	-